This T cell receptor (beta chain) was profiled in a study of T cell responses to AZD1222 COVID-19 vaccine. Broader study findings: Among AZD1222 vaccinees, only 5 to 7 were seropositive at baseline. Repertoire samples came only from after the peak T cell response.

Comment on this clone: Its target is not known.

Using immunoSEQ multiplex PCR, the repertoire was profiled, and TCRdb retains in-frame clones only, with some absent. This sample carries some 110,000 clones, 70% to 90% of them seen once, and the ten largest clones take more than 4%. In germline, CDR1 is SGHRS, CDR2 YFSETQ. The CDR3 sequence is 15 residues long. V lost 0 bases to trimming and J lost 9 bases, with 16 bases between them. The receptor was isolated from an adult in good health. The input for sequencing was peripheral blood, taken on day 0 of AZD1222 vaccination. The chain carries TRBV5-1 and TRBJ2-1, with a tentative D call TRBD1 (5 bases). The CDR3 bases are TGCGCCAGCAGCTTGGAAAATTCTGCAAGGGGTGAGCAGTTCTTC. Amino acid sequence: CASSLENSARGEQFF.